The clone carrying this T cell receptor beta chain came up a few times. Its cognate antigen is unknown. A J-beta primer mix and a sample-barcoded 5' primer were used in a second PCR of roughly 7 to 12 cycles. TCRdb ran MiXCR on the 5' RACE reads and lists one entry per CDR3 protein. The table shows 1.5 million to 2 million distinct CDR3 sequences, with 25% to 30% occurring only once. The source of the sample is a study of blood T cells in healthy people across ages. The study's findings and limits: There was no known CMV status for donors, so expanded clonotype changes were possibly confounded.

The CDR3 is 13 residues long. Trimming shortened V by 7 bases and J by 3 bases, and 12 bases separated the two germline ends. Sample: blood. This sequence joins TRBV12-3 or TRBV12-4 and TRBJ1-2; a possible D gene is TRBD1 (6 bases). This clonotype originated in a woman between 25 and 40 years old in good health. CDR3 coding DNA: TGTGCCAGCACCCACAGGGTAGACTATGGCTACACCTTC. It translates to CASTHRVDYGYTF.